This is a list of T cell receptor beta chains from one sample in a study of T cell repertoires in cytomegalovirus infection. TCRdb re-derived calls from the reads in MiXCR, one entry per CDR3 protein. The sample includes about 250,000 distinct CDR3 sequences, over 15% seen only once; the top ten take roughly half. Material for sequencing was CD8+ T cells from PBMCs. The origin of the receptors is a human donor in good health (CMV status not recorded). Some clones in this sample may be carry-over from other donors' samples. Each CDR3 is given with its conserved first and last residue. The D gene is left open where the match is weak. Clone size is stated in some rows and not others, as once, few, many or a class when expanded.

. | TRBJ2-7 | TRBV7-9 | . | TGTGCCAGCAGCCACTGGGATCGGGATTACGAGCAGTACTTC | CASSHWDRDYEQYF
. | TRBJ2-1 | TRBV4-1 | few | TGCGCCAGCAGCCAGAGACAGAGCTCCTACAATGAGCAGTTCTTC | CASSQRQSSYNEQFF
. | TRBJ1-5 | TRBV6-2/TRBV6-3 | few | TGTGCCAGCAGTTACTCGGTTGTCAGGGAGGCCAATCAGCCCCAGCATTTT | CASSYSVVREANQPQHF
TRBD1 | TRBJ2-5 | TRBV27 | . | TGTGCCAGCAGTACTCAGGGGGAGTGGAACTTC | CASSTQGEWNF
. | TRBJ2-3 | TRBV5-6 | . | TGTGCCAGCAGTTCTGGGGCCCAGGGCTCCACAGATACGCAGTATTTT | CASSSGAQGSTDTQYF
TRBD1 | TRBJ1-4 | TRBV6-1 | few | TGTGCCAGCAGTGAAGCATTGGAGGGGGCGAGAGAAAAACTGTTTTTT | CASSEALEGAREKLFF
. | TRBJ2-7 | TRBV6-2/TRBV6-3 | . | TGTGCCAGCAGTTACGCAAACCGGGACACCAACTACGAGCAGTACTTC | CASSYANRDTNYEQYF
TRBD1 | TRBJ2-7 | TRBV29-1 | few | TGCAGCGTTGTGACCGTGGGACAGGGATCCTACGAGCAGTACTTC | CSVVTVGQGSYEQYF
. | TRBJ2-7 | TRBV7-9 | . | TGTGCCAGCAGCGGAGGCCCCTCGGCTGGACCCTACGAGCAGTACTTC | CASSGGPSAGPYEQYF
. | TRBJ1-1 | TRBV7-6 | many | TGTGCCAGCAGCTCGAGAGGGGTAGACACTGAAGCTTTCTTT | CASSSRGVDTEAFF
. | TRBJ2-3 | TRBV4-1 | . | TGCGCCAGCAGCCGAATAGGTTTGGCGGATACGCAGTATTTT | CASSRIGLADTQYF
TRBD2 | TRBJ2-5 | TRBV7-9 | . | TGTGCCAGCACGTGGACTAGCGGGGTCGGAGGAATGAGAGAGACCCAGTACTTC | CASTWTSGVGGMRETQYF
TRBD1 | TRBJ1-1 | TRBV9 | . | TGTGCCAGCAGCGTCGCCACGGGACAGGGTTCCATGAACACTGAAGCTTTCTTT | CASSVATGQGSMNTEAFF
. | TRBJ1-5 | TRBV28 | . | TGTGCCAGCAGGACAGGCCAGTTGGCCCAGCATTTT | CASRTGQLAQHF
. | TRBJ1-5 | TRBV7-2 | many | TGTGCCAGCAGCTTTTCGGGGGAAAGCAATCAGCCCCAGCATTTT | CASSFSGESNQPQHF
. | TRBJ2-2 | TRBV2 | . | TGTGCCAGCTACAAGAACACCGGGGAGCTGTTTTTT | CASYKNTGELFF
. | TRBJ2-1 | TRBV6-5 | . | TGTGCCAGCAGTTACTCGAGGCTAGCTGTCTACAATGAGCAGTTCTTC | CASSYSRLAVYNEQFF
TRBD2 | TRBJ2-3 | TRBV6-6 | few | TGTGCCAGCAGCCCAAGCATACATAGCGGGTTGATGGATACGCAGTATTTT | CASSPSIHSGLMDTQYF
TRBD1 | TRBJ1-1 | TRBV7-9 | . | TGTGCCAGCAGCTTATTAGGGACAGGTGACGACACTGAAGCTTTCTTT | CASSLLGTGDDTEAFF
. | TRBJ1-1 | TRBV5-4 | few | TGTGCCAGCAGCTTGGAGTCGTGGCGGGAAGCTTTCTTT | CASSLESWREAFF
. | TRBJ2-7 | TRBV27 | many | TGTGCCAGCTCTTTAGCGGTTTCCTACGAGCAGTACTTC | CASSLAVSYEQYF
TRBD1 | TRBJ2-3 | TRBV5-1 | few | TGCGCCAGCAGCCTAGGACAGGGGGCGATCACAGATACGCAGTATTTT | CASSLGQGAITDTQYF
. | TRBJ2-1 | TRBV2 | many | TGTGCCAGCATAGCCCTCGGCGGCAATGAGCAGTTCTTC | CASIALGGNEQFF
TRBD1 | TRBJ2-3 | TRBV12-3/TRBV12-4 | . | TGTGCCAGCGGTCGGTGGGACAGGGGAGGCACAGATACGCAGTATTTT | CASGRWDRGGTDTQYF
. | TRBJ2-7 | TRBV28 | many | TGTGCCAGCAGTTTAGGTCAGGAGACCTACGAGCAGTACTTC | CASSLGQETYEQYF
. | TRBJ1-2 | TRBV13 | . | TGTGCCAGCAGCTTAGGCCTGAGGGGCGGTGGCTACACCTTC | CASSLGLRGGGYTF
TRBD1 | TRBJ2-7 | TRBV7-6 | . | TGTGCCAGCGCGAGAGGAACCGGGACAGACTCCTACGAGCAGTACTTC | CASARGTGTDSYEQYF
TRBD1 | TRBJ2-1 | TRBV29-1 | few | TGCAGCGTTGAAACTGGGACAGCCTCTTCCTACAATGAGCAGTTCTTC | CSVETGTASSYNEQFF
. | TRBJ1-5 | TRBV15 | . | TGTGCCACCAGCAGAGATGGAGGGAATTTGCAGCCCCAGCATTTT | CATSRDGGNLQPQHF
TRBD1 | TRBJ2-1 | TRBV4-1 | many | TGCGCCAGCAGCCAAGAACCCCCACAGGGGGCCTCCTACAATGAGCAGTTCTTC | CASSQEPPQGASYNEQFF
. | TRBJ1-1 | TRBV7-2 | many | TGTGCCAGCAGCTTAGCTTTGGGTGAGGTTGGCACTGAAGCTTTCTTT | CASSLALGEVGTEAFF
. | TRBJ2-5 | TRBV25-1 | . | TGTGCCAGCAGTGAATTGGGGGCAGGCGAGACCCAGTACTTC | CASSELGAGETQYF
TRBD2 | TRBJ2-7 | TRBV11-2 | many | TGTGCCAGCAGCCCTAGCGGGGGCTTCACGTACGAGCAGTACTTC | CASSPSGGFTYEQYF
TRBD1 | TRBJ1-6 | TRBV4-2 | . | TGTGCCAGCAGAAACCCACCCTGGCAGGGGGATTCACCCCTCCACTTT | CASRNPPWQGDSPLHF
TRBD1 | TRBJ2-1 | TRBV12-3/TRBV12-4 | many | TGTGCCAGCAGATCAACAGGGGGGCTATCCAATGAGCAGTTCTTC | CASRSTGGLSNEQFF
. | TRBJ2-7 | TRBV11-2 | . | TGTGCCAGCAGCATATCGACAGGTTACCTCTCCTACGAGCAGTACTTC | CASSISTGYLSYEQYF
. | TRBJ2-5 | TRBV12-3/TRBV12-4 | . | TGTGCCAGCAGTTTTGTGAGAGGGGGTCAAGAGACCCAGTACTTC | CASSFVRGGQETQYF
. | TRBJ1-1 | TRBV4-1 | . | TGCGCCAGCAGCCAAGAGGCGTGGGGGACCACTGAAGCTTTCTTT | CASSQEAWGTTEAFF
. | TRBJ2-1 | TRBV6-1 | . | TGTGCCAGCAGTCCTGCTAGGACACCAACCGGGTTTGAGCAGTTCTTC | CASSPARTPTGFEQFF
TRBD1 | TRBJ2-7 | TRBV28 | few | TGTGCCACCGAATGGGACAGGGCGTCCTACGAGCAGTACTTC | CATEWDRASYEQYF
TRBD1 | TRBJ1-2 | TRBV4-1 | few | TGCGCCAGCAGCCAAGCTCGGGACAGGAGGTATGGCTACACCTTC | CASSQARDRRYGYTF
. | TRBJ2-1 | TRBV20-1 | . | TGCAGTGCGGATGTGGGCTCCTACAATGAGCAGTTCTTC | CSADVGSYNEQFF
. | TRBJ2-1 | TRBV28 | few | TGTGCCAGCAGTTTTTCGGGGGCCCAACCCCCCTACAATGAGCAGTTCTTC | CASSFSGAQPPYNEQFF
. | TRBJ2-1 | TRBV20-1 | . | TGCAGTGCAAAGGGTCCGGGACACGAATACAATGAGCAGTTCTTC | CSAKGPGHEYNEQFF
TRBD1 | TRBJ2-1 | TRBV18 | few | TGTGCCAGCTCACCACCGGTACTCACAGGGGGCAACAATGAGCAGTTCTTC | CASSPPVLTGGNNEQFF
. | TRBJ2-3 | TRBV7-2 | many | TGTGCCAGCAGCTCTATGGCATCGGGGGGCTATCTTGATACGCAGTATTTT | CASSSMASGGYLDTQYF
TRBD2 | TRBJ2-7 | TRBV20-1 | . | TGCAGTGCCTCCGGGACTAGCGACTACGAGCAGTACTTC | CSASGTSDYEQYF
. | TRBJ1-1 | TRBV11-2 | . | TGTGCCAGCAGCTTAGTGGCGGGGCGGGACACTGAAGCTTTCTTT | CASSLVAGRDTEAFF